This T cell receptor (beta chain) was captured by sequencing in a study of blood T cell repertoires in COVID-19. Measured with immunoSEQ multiplex PCR; TCRdb has only the in-frame clones, and not every one. The table lists about 180,000 clones, approximately 87% of them singletons, with around 12% in the top ten. V shed 4 bases and J shed 2 bases, with 12 bases lying between them. CDR3 length equals 14 residues. CDR1 SGHRS and CDR2 YFSETQ come from the germline V gene. The sequenced sample consisted of peripheral blood. The chain joins TRBV5-1 to TRBJ1-2, with D tentatively TRBD1 (5 bases). The clonotype was recovered from a woman aged 70 to 79 with COVID-19, enrolled during active disease. The CDR3 coding sequence is TGCGCCAGCAGCCCATCCGCAGGGAACTATGGCTACACCTTC. Protein product: CASSPSAGNYGYTF. The full variable domain, with the rest looked up from reference TRBV5-1 and TRBJ1-2, is KAGVTQTPRYLIKTRGQQVTLSCSPISGHRSVSWYQQTPGQGLQFLFEYFSETQRNKGNFPGRFSGRQFSNSRSEMNVSTLELGDSALYLCASSPSAGNYGYTFGSGTRLTVV.